Included here is one T cell receptor (beta chain) sequence, with context. Some clones are missing from TCRdb's copy, which holds only in-frame ones; the method was immunoSEQ multiplex PCR. Among about 980,000 clones listed, about three quarters were seen once. This record belongs to a study of shared clonotypes between healthy human individuals. Trimming took 2 bases from V and 11 from J, leaving 16 bases between them. The CDR3 contains 14 residues. Germline V gene sequence: CDR1 MNHNS, CDR2 SASEGT. Input material: memory CD4+ T cells sorted from blood. The subset: CD45RA-negative fraction. This receptor was identified in a young man in good health. V usage is TRBV6-1 and J usage is TRBJ1-5; D not resolved. The DNA of the CDR3 is TGTGCCAGCAGTGAATGGGGAGGTGCGCGGTCCCAGCATTTT. Amino acids: CASSEWGGARSQHF.